What follows are 23 T cell receptor beta chains derived from one specimen sequenced in a study of cytomegalovirus exposure and HLA in healthy donors (dated by TCRdb to 2015 to 2018). The library relied on the immunoSEQ multiplex PCR assay. For the multiplex PCR, a mixture combining 60 forward primers for TCR Vbeta segments and 13 reverse primers for TCR Jbeta segments was used. In its TCRdb copy, this immuneACCESS table keeps in-frame sequences only and misses some clones. Where compared with another copy, unresolved V genes explain less than half of these, and the others have no known cause. Recorded for this sample are about 130,000 clones; approximately 80% of them occurred a single time. Of the sample, roughly 2% is held by the ten largest clones. Sequenced input: PBMCs. These receptors were obtained from a man aged 50 to 60 in good health and CMV-seronegative.

The chain has TRBV6-1 and TRBJ1-1; maybe TRBD1 (6 bases). Trimming shortened V by 3 bases and J by 1 base, and 6 bases separated the two germline ends. In germline, CDR1 is MNHNS, CDR2 SASEGT. This CDR3 region has 13 residues. The CDR3 DNA follows: TGTGCCAGCAGTGACAGGGGGAACACTGAAGCTTTCTTT. The encoded protein is CASSDRGNTEAFF.

This clone was found a few times. This rearrangement joins TRBV30 to TRBJ2-2; TRBD1 aligns across 9 bases. With 4 bases clipped from V and 7 bases from J, the junction kept 10 bases outside the gene matches. Germline values: CDR1 GTSNPN, CDR2 SVGIG (reference sequence). The CDR3 contains 15 residues. CDR3 coding DNA: TGTGCCTGGATGTCTCCGGGACAGGGTAACGGGGAGCTGTTTTTT. Translation gives CAWMSPGQGNGELFF.

The CDR3 nucleotides are TGTGCCAGCAACAAAATGGGTCGGGGGGGCACAGATACGCAGTATTTT. It translates to CASNKMGRGGTDTQYF. The V and J genes are TRBV7-9 and TRBJ2-3; 7 nucleotides agree with TRBD2. Losses at the gene ends were 7 bases for V and 1 base for J; bases not matched to a gene: 11. Germline V gene lookup returns CDR1 SEHNR and CDR2 FQNEAQ (reference sequence). The CDR3 contains 16 residues.

The chain recombines TRBV5-1 with TRBJ1-6; D remains ambiguous. The V and J ends lost 4 bases and 3 bases respectively, with 11 bases between them. The germline CDR1 and CDR2 sequences are SGHRS and YFSETQ. This CDR3 comprises 15 residues. The CDR3 bases are TGCGCCAGCAGCACCTCAGGAAGCTATAATTCACCCCTCCACTTT. Translation: CASSTSGSYNSPLHF. Full variable domain (remainder filled in from reference TRBV5-1 and TRBJ1-6): KAGVTQTPRYLIKTRGQQVTLSCSPISGHRSVSWYQQTPGQGLQFLFEYFSETQRNKGNFPGRFSGRQFSNSRSEMNVSTLELGDSALYLCASSTSGSYNSPLHFGNGTRLTVT.

The rearrangement joins TRBV4-3 to TRBJ1-1; tentatively, D is TRBD1 (5 bases). The CDR3 covers 17 residues. The V end was cut by 2 bases, the J end by 4 bases, with 20 bases between. CDR1 and CDR2 from the germline V gene are LGHNA and YSLEER. The CDR3 DNA reads TGCGCCAGCAGCCAATACGCCCGGGGGAATGCGGGCACTGAAGCTTTCTTT. Translating it yields CASSQYARGNAGTEAFF.

Only a few counts were recorded for this clone. J is TRBJ1-1 and V is TRBV9, with 7 bases matching TRBD1. V shed 0 bases and J 7 bases; nucleotides not matched to a gene: 3. Germline V lookup: CDR1 SGDLS, CDR2 YYNGEE. The CDR3 sequence is 13 residues long. CDR3 nucleotides: TGTGCCAGCAGCGTAGCTAGGGACAGTGAAGCTTTCTTT. Translated: CASSVARDSEAFF.

This clone was seen once. This rearrangement joins TRBV30 to TRBJ1-3; D gene unclear. Germline CDR1 GTSNPN, CDR2 SVGIG (reference sequence). The CDR3 is 13 amino acids. The V gene lost 7 bases and the J gene lost 1 base, with 11 bases spanning the gap. The DNA of the CDR3 is TGTGCCTTAACCCAGGCTTCTGGAAACACCATATATTTT. Translating gives CALTQASGNTIYF.

The table lists this clone with a few counts. This sequence joins TRBV4-1 and TRBJ1-1; 9 bases line up with TRBD1. The CDR3 has 14 amino acids. Germline values: CDR1 MGHRA, CDR2 YSYEKL. After removal of 4 bases from V and 3 bases from J, the junction contained 3 bases not matched to a gene. CDR3 sequence (DNA): TGCGCCAGCAGCCTGGGACAGGGATACACTGAAGCTTTCTTT. Protein product: CASSLGQGYTEAFF.

This chain links TRBV28 with TRBJ1-4; 11 bases map to TRBD1. V gave up 6 bases and J gave up 8 bases; unmatched junction bases: 5. This CDR3 has 14 amino acids. The V gene's germline CDR1 is MDHEN and CDR2 SYDVKM. The CDR3 coding sequence is TGTGCCAGCAGCCGGACAGGGGGCCGCGAAAAACTGTTTTTT. Its protein product is CASSRTGGREKLFF.

The chain carries TRBV9 and TRBJ1-2, with D hard to call. The ends were cut back, 0 bases at V and 5 bases at J, with 11 bases in the middle. The CDR3 is made up of 14 amino acids. The germline CDR1 and CDR2 sequences are SGDLS and YYNGEE. CDR3 nucleotides: TGTGCCAGCAGCGTAGAGCCCACAGATTATGGCTACACCTTC. As protein: CASSVEPTDYGYTF.

The CDR3 DNA reads as TGTGCCAGCAGTGAAGGGGGGGGTGTGGAGACCCAGTACTTC. Residues: CASSEGGGVETQYF. The gene calls are TRBV6-1 and TRBJ2-5; 7 bases align to TRBD2. Trimming cost V 1 base and J 5 bases; bases outside gene matches: 4. The V gene's germline CDR1 is MNHNS and CDR2 SASEGT. This CDR3 contains 14 residues.

The CDR3 spells CASSQVGDSDQETQYF. CDR3 nucleotides: TGCGCCAGCAGCCAAGTAGGAGACTCCGACCAAGAGACCCAGTACTTC. The chain is built from TRBV4-1 and TRBJ2-5, with no clear D. The CDR3 totals 16 residues. V was clipped by 1 base and J by 0 bases, with 12 bases between them. CDR1 is MGHRA and CDR2 is YSYEKL in the germline V gene.

V and J are TRBV29-1 and TRBJ1-1, with a tentative D call TRBD1 (5 bases). The length of the CDR3 is 14 residues. Germline assignment: CDR1 SQVTM and CDR2 ANQGSEA. V shed 3 bases and J shed 13 bases, with 24 bases lying between them. The CDR3 nucleotides read TGCAGCGTTGAGCCCTTCGGCGGGGCCCCCGGGTTTTTCTTT. As protein: CSVEPFGGAPGFFF.

This chain uses TRBV15 with TRBJ2-5; 7 nucleotides match TRBD1. CDR1 is LNHNV and CDR2 is YYDKDF in the germline V gene (reference sequence). V dropped 4 bases and J dropped 2; count of bases not matched to a gene: 1. The CDR3 has 13 residues. The CDR3 here is CATSIQGQETQYF. Here the CDR3 DNA reads TGTGCCACCAGCATACAGGGGCAAGAGACCCAGTACTTC.

The chain combines TRBV2 with TRBJ1-1; 7 bases fit TRBD1. CDR3 length: 12 amino acids. Germline CDR1 SNHLY, CDR2 FYNNEI. V shed 7 bases, J shed 10 bases, and the junction held 9 bases outside the gene matches. In DNA form, the CDR3 reads TGTGCCAGCACCCGTGGGGACAGAGGAGCTTTCTTT. Its protein is CASTRGDRGAFF.

This rearrangement joins TRBV30 to TRBJ1-6, with D perhaps TRBD1 (5 bases). Germline loops: CDR1 GTSNPN, CDR2 SVGIG (reference sequence). Trimming cost V 0 bases and J 12 bases, with 12 bases left between them. The CDR3 is 13 amino acids. The CDR3: CAWSVGGTGPLHF. CDR3 DNA: TGTGCCTGGAGTGTGGGCGGGACGGGACCCCTCCACTTT. The entire variable domain, with the rest obtained from reference TRBV30 and TRBJ1-6, is as follows: SQTIHQWPATLVQPVGSPLSLECTVEGTSNPNLYWYRQAAGRGLQLLFYSVGIGQISSEVPQNLSASRPQDRQFILSSKKLLLSDSGFYLCAWSVGGTGPLHFGNGTRLTVT.

The V and J genes are TRBV7-8 and TRBJ1-5, with a weak D call TRBD1 (5 bases). Germline V lookup: CDR1 SGHVS, CDR2 FQNEAQ. V was trimmed by 0 bases and J by 6 bases, leaving 18 bases between them. CDR3 length: 17 residues. CDR3 nucleotides: TGTGCCAGCAGCTTAGCGAGTCTGAGGGGAGGAACTCAGCCCCAGCATTTT. Translated: CASSLASLRGGTQPQHF.

The V and J genes are TRBV10-1 and TRBJ1-1, with 9 bases matching TRBD1. The V gene end was trimmed by 8 bases and the J gene end by 7 bases; junction bases not matched to a gene: 14. The CDR3 sequence is 15 residues long. Germline CDR1 reads WNHNN; CDR2 reads SYGVQD (reference sequence). The DNA of the CDR3 is TGCGCCAGCCCGAAACAGGGGGCGCGGGGTAGTGAAGCTTTCTTT. Translation gives CASPKQGARGSEAFF.

DNA for the CDR3: TGCAGCGTGGGCGGGGGGGTTGCCGAGCAGTACTTC. As protein: CSVGGGVAEQYF. The chain links TRBV29-1 to TRBJ2-7; 9 nucleotides agree with TRBD2. This CDR3 spans 12 amino acids. The V segment lost 6 bases and the J segment 6 bases; nucleotides outside the gene matches: 6. Germline CDR1 reads SQVTM; CDR2 reads ANQGSEA.

This clone was found a few times. In nucleotides, the CDR3 is TGCGCCAGCAGCAATGCACAGGGGACCTGGGGGGAGACCCAGTACTTC. Amino acid sequence: CASSNAQGTWGETQYF. The chain combines TRBV5-1 with TRBJ2-5, with TRBD1 matching 7 bases. The CDR3 is 16 residues long. With V trimmed by 4 bases and J by 5 bases, 14 bases remained unmatched. Per germline, CDR1 SGHRS and CDR2 YFSETQ.

This clone has just one count. The rearrangement joins TRBV6-5 to TRBJ1-4, with TRBD1 matching 7 bases. Germline CDR1 and CDR2: MNHEY and SVGAGI. This CDR3 region has 15 residues. J gave up 4 bases and V 6 bases, and 8 bases lay outside the gene matches. CDR3 residues: CASRDGQAYNEKLFF. CDR3 nucleotide sequence: TGTGCCAGCAGGGACGGACAGGCTTATAATGAAAAACTGTTTTTT.

This clone was recorded a few times. The CDR3 DNA follows: TGCGCCAGCAGCTTGAACCCGACAGGGGGCGATACGCAGTATTTT. It encodes CASSLNPTGGDTQYF. The chain has TRBV5-1 and TRBJ2-3; TRBD1 aligns across 10 bases. Germline lookup yields CDR1 SGHRS and CDR2 YFSETQ. This CDR3 contains 15 residues. V shed 1 base, J shed 6 bases, and the junction held 5 bases outside the gene matches.

This clone has more than one count but fewer than ten. The chain uses TRBV6-1 and TRBJ1-5; D perhaps matches TRBD1 (6 bases). Trimming stripped 6 bases from V and 6 bases from J, with 12 bases between. The germline V gene has CDR1 MNHNS and CDR2 SASEGT. The CDR3 is 13 amino acids. CDR3 residues: CASRETGFQPQHF. CDR3 nucleotide sequence: TGTGCCAGCAGGGAAACAGGGTTTCAGCCCCAGCATTTT.